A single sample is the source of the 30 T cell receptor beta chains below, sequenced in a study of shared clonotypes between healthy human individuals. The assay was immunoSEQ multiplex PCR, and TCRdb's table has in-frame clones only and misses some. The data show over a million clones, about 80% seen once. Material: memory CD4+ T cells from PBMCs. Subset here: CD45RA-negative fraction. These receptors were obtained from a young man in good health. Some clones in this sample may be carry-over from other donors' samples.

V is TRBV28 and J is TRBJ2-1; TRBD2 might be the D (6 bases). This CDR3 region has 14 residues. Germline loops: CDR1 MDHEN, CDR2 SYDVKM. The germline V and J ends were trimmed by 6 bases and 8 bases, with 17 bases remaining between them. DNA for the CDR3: TGTGCCAGCAGACTCGGAGGGCCTCTCTATGAGCAGTTCTTC. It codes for CASRLGGPLYEQFF.

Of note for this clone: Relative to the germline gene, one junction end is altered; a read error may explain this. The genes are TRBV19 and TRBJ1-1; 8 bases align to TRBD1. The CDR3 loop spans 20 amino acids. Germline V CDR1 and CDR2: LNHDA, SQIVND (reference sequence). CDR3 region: CASGPYDRGSGYRANTETFF. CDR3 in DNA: TGTGCCAGTGGGCCCTACGACAGGGGATCGGGATATAGGGCGAACACTGAAACTTTCTTT.

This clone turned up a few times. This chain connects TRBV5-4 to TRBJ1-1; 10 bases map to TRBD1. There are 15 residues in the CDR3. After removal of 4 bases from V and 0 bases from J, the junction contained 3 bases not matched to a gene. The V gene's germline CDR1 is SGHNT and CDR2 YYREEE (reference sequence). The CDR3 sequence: CASSVGQGMNTEAFF. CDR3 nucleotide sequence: TGTGCCAGCAGCGTGGGACAGGGGATGAACACTGAAGCTTTCTTT.

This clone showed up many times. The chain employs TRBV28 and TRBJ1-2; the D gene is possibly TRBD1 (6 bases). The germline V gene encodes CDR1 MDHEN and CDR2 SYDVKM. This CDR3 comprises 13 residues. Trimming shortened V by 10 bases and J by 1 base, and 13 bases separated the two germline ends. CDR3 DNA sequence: TGTGCCACCAGGACAGATTTTAACTATGGCTACACCTTC. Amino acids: CATRTDFNYGYTF.

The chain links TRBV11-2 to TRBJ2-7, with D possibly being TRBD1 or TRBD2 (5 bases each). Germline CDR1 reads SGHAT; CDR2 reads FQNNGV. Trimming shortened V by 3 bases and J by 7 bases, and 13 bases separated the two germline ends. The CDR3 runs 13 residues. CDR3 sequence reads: CASSFVPEGEQYF. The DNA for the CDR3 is TGTGCCAGCAGCTTCGTACCCGAGGGGGAGCAGTACTTC.

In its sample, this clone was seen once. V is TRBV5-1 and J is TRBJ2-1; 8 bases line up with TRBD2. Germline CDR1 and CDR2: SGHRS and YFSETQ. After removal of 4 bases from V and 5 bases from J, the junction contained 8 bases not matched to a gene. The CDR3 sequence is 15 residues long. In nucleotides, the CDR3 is TGCGCCAGCAGCCGCTTAGCGGGAAGCAACAATGAGCAGTTCTTC. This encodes CASSRLAGSNNEQFF.

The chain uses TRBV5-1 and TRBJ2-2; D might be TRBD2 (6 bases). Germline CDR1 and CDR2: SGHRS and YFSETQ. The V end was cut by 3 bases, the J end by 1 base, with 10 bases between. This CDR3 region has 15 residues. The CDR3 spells CASSSSGGNTGELFF. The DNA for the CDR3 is TGCGCCAGCAGCTCCTCCGGGGGGAACACCGGGGAGCTGTTTTTT.

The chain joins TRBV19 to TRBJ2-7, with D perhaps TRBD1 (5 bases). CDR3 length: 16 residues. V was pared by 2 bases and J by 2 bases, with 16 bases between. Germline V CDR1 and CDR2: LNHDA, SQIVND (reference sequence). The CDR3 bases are TGTGCCAGTAGTATAATCGGCAGGGTTAATGCCTACGAGCAGTACTTC. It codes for CASSIIGRVNAYEQYF.

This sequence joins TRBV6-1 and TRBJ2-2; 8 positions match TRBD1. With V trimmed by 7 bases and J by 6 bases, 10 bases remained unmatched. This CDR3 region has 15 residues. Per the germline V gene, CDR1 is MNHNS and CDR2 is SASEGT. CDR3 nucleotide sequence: TGTGCCAGCAAAAAATTGACAGGGGTGCCCGGGGAGCTGTTTTTT. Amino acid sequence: CASKKLTGVPGELFF.

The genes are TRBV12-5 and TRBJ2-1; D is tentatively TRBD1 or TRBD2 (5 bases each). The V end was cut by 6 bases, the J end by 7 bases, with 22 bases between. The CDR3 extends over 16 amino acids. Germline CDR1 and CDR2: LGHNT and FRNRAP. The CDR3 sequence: CASGAATGTGINEQFF. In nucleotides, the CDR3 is TGTGCTAGTGGGGCCGCGACCGGGACGGGAATTAATGAGCAGTTCTTC.

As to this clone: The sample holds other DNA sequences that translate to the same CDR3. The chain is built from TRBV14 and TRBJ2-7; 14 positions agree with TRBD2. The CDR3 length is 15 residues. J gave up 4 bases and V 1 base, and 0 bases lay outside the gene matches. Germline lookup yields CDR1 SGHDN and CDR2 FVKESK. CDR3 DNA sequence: TGTGCCAGCAGCCAAGGACTAGCGGGAGGGTACGAGCAGTACTTC. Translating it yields CASSQGLAGGYEQYF.

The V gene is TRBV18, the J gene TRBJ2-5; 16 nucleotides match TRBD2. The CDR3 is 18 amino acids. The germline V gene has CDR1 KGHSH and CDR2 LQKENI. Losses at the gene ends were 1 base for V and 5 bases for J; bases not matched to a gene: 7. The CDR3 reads CASSPLGTSGRARETQYF. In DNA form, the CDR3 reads TGTGCCAGCTCACCACTCGGGACTAGCGGGAGGGCCCGGGAGACCCAGTACTTC.

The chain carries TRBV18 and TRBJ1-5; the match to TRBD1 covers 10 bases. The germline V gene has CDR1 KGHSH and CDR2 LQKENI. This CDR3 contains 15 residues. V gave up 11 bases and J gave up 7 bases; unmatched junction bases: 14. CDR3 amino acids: CAPAGGTGVPQPQHF. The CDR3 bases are TGTGCCCCCGCGGGTGGGACAGGGGTTCCCCAGCCCCAGCATTTT.

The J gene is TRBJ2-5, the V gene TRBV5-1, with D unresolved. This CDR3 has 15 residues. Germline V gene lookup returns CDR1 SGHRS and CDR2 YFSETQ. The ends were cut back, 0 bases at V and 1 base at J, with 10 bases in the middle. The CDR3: CASSLGAGSQETQYF. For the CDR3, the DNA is TGCGCCAGCAGCTTGGGTGCAGGAAGCCAAGAGACCCAGTACTTC.

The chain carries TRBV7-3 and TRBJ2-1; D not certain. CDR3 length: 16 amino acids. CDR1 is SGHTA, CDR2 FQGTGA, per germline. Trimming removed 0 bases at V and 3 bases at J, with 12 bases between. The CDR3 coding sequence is TGTGCCAGCAGCTTAACCGCCTTAAATTACTACAATGAGCAGTTCTTC. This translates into CASSLTALNYYNEQFF.

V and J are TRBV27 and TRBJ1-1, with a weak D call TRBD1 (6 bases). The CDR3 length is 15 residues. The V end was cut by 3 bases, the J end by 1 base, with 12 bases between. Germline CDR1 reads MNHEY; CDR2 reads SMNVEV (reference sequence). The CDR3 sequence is CASSFRGVGNTEAFF. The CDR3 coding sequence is TGTGCCAGCAGTTTTAGGGGGGTTGGGAACACTGAAGCTTTCTTT.

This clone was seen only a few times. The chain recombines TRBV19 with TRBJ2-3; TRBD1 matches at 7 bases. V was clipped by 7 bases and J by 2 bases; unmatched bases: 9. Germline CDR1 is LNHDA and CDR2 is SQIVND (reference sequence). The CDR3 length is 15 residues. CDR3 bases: TGTGCCAGTACGAGGAACAGGGGTAACACAGATACGCAGTATTTT. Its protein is CASTRNRGNTDTQYF. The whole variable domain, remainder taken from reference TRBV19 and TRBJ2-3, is DGGITQSPKYLFRKEGQNVTLSCEQNLNHDAMYWYRQDPGQGLRLIYYSQIVNDFQKGDIAEGYSVSREKKESFPLTVTSAQKNPTAFYLCASTRNRGNTDTQYFGPGTRLTVL.

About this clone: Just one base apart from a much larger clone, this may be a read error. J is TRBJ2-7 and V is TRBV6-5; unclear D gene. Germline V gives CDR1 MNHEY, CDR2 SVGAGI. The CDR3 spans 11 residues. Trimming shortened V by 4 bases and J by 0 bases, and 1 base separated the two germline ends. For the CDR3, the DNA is TGTGCCAGCAGTTTCTCCTACGAGCAGTACTTC. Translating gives CASSFSYEQYF.

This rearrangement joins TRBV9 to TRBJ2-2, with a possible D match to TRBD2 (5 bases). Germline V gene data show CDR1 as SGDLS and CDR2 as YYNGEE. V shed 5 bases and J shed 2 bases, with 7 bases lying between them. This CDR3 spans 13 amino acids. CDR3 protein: CASSRTNTGELFF. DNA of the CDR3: TGTGCCAGCAGTAGGACTAACACCGGGGAGCTGTTTTTT.

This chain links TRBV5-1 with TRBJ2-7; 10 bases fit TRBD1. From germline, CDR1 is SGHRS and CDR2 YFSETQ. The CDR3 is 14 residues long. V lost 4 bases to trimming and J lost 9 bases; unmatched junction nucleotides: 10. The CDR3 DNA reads TGCGCCAGCAGCCCCGACAGGGGGCAGGTGGTGCAGTACTTC. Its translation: CASSPDRGQVVQYF.

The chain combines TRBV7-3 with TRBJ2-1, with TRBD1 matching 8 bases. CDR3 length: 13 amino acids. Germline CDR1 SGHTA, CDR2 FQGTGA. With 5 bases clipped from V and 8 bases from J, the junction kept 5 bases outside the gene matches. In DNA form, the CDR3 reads TGTGCCAGCAGCACCGACAGGGGAGATGAGCAGTTCTTC. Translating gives CASSTDRGDEQFF.

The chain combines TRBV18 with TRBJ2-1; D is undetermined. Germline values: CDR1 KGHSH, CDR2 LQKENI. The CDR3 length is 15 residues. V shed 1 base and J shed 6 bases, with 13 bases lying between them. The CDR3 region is CASSPLRQTANEQFF. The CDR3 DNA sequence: TGTGCCAGCTCACCACTCCGGCAGACTGCCAATGAGCAGTTCTTC.

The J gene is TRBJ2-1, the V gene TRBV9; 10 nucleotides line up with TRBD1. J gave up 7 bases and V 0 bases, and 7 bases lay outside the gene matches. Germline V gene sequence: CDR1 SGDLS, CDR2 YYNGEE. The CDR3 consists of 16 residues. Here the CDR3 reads CASSVGGTGAANEQFF. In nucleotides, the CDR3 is TGTGCCAGCAGCGTAGGGGGGACAGGGGCCGCGAATGAGCAGTTCTTC.

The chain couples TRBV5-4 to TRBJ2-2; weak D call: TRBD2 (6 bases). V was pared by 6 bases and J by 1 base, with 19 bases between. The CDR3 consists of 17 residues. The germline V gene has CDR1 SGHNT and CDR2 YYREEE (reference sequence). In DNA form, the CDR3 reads TGTGCCAGCATCGCAAGGACGGGGGAAAAGAACACCGGGGAGCTGTTTTTT. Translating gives CASIARTGEKNTGELFF.

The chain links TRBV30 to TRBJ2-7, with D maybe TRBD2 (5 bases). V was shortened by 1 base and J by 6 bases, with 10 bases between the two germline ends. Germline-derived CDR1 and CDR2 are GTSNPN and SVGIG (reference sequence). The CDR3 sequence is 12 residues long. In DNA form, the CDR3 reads TGTGCCTGGAGTGCTTCGAGCGGCGAGCAGTACTTC. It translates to CAWSASSGEQYF. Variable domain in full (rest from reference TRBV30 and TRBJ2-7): SQTIHQWPATLVQPVGSPLSLECTVEGTSNPNLYWYRQAAGRGLQLLFYSVGIGQISSEVPQNLSASRPQDRQFILSSKKLLLSDSGFYLCAWSASSGEQYFGPGTRLTVT.

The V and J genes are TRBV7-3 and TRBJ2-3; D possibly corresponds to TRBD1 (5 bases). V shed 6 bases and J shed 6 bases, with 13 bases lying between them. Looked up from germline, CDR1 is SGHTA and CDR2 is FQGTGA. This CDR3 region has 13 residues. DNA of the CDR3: TGTGCCAGCAGTCTGGGGCGGATGGATACGCAGTATTTT. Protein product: CASSLGRMDTQYF.

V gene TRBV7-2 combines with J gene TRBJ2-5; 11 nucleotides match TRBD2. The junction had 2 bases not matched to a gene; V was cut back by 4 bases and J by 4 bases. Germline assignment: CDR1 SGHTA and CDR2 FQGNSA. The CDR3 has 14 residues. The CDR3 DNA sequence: TGTGCCAGCAGCTACGGACTAGCGGGAGAGACCCAGTACTTC. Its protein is CASSYGLAGETQYF.

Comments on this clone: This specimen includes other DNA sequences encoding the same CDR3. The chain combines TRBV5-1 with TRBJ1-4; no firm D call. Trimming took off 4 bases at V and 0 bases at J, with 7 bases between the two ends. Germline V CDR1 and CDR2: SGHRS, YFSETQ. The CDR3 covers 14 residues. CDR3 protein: CASSLGATNEKLFF. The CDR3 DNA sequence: TGCGCCAGCAGCCTAGGTGCAACTAATGAAAAACTGTTTTTT.

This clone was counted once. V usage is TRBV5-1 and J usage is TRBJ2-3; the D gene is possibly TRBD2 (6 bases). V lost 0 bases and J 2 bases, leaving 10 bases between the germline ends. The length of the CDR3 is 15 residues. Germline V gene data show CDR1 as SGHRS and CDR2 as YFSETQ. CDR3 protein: CASSLGGGTTDTQYF. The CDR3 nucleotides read TGCGCCAGCAGCTTGGGAGGCGGGACCACAGATACGCAGTATTTT. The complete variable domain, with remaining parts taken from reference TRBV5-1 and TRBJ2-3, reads KAGVTQTPRYLIKTRGQQVTLSCSPISGHRSVSWYQQTPGQGLQFLFEYFSETQRNKGNFPGRFSGRQFSNSRSEMNVSTLELGDSALYLCASSLGGGTTDTQYFGPGTRLTVL.

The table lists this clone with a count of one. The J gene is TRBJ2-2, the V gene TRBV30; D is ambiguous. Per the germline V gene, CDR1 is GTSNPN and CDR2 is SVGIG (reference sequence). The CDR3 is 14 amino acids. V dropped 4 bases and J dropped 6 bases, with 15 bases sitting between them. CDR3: CAWNLGSWAGELFF. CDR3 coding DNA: TGTGCCTGGAATCTGGGTTCGTGGGCCGGGGAGCTGTTTTTT. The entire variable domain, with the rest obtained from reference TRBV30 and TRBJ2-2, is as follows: SQTIHQWPATLVQPVGSPLSLECTVEGTSNPNLYWYRQAAGRGLQLLFYSVGIGQISSEVPQNLSASRPQDRQFILSSKKLLLSDSGFYLCAWNLGSWAGELFFGEGSRLTVL.